What follows are 13 T cell receptor beta chains derived from one specimen sequenced in a study of CD8 T cells in Susac syndrome. Reverse transcription used roughly 0.45 to 1 ug RNA and random hexamers. TCRdb recomputed calls from the immunoSEQ multiplex PCR reads with MiXCR, one row per CDR3 protein. The sample yields 150,000 to 200,000 distinct CDR3 sequences, 90% to 95% seen once. Sequences were obtained from CD4+ T cells from PBMCs. The receptor source for this set is a human donor in good health.

The genes are TRBV3-1 and TRBJ2-5, with 8 bases that match TRBD2. In germline, CDR1 is LGHDT, CDR2 YNNKEL (reference sequence). The junction had 9 bases not matched to a gene; V was cut back by 7 bases and J by 2 bases. There are 15 residues in the CDR3. The DNA of the CDR3 is TGTGCCAGCAATCTGGCGGGGGGAGGGCAAGAGACCCAGTACTTC. Encoded protein: CASNLAGGGQETQYF.

This chain links TRBV6-5 with TRBJ1-4; TRBD1 might be the D (6 bases). The V and J ends lost 2 bases and 0 bases respectively, with 13 bases between them. The germline V gene encodes CDR1 MNHEY and CDR2 SVGAGI. The CDR3 has 17 amino acids. The CDR3 spells CASSYGGPLSTNEKLFF. CDR3 nucleotides: TGTGCCAGCAGTTACGGGGGGCCACTTTCAACTAATGAAAAACTGTTTTTT.

The genes are TRBV6-5 and TRBJ2-1; 8 positions match TRBD2. CDR1 and CDR2 from the germline V gene are MNHEY and SVGAGI. The CDR3 is 14 residues long. The V segment lost 6 bases and the J segment 6 bases; nucleotides outside the gene matches: 7. The DNA for the CDR3 is TGTGCCAGCAGGAAGGGACTAGTATCCAATGAGCAGTTCTTC. Protein sequence: CASRKGLVSNEQFF.

The chain recombines TRBV29-1 with TRBJ1-2, with unresolved D. Germline V gene lookup returns CDR1 SQVTM and CDR2 ANQGSEA. This CDR3 contains 14 residues. The V gene lost 0 bases and the J gene lost 4 bases, with 12 bases spanning the gap. CDR3 sequence reads: CSVEESDRVYGYTF. The CDR3 bases are TGCAGCGTTGAAGAATCGGACCGCGTCTATGGCTACACCTTC.

The rearrangement joins TRBV6-1 to TRBJ2-3; no reliable D call. The germline V gene encodes CDR1 MNHNS and CDR2 SASEGT. Between the trimmed V and J ends, which lost 4 bases and 2 bases, there was a span of 10 bases. This CDR3 spans 14 amino acids. The CDR3 DNA sequence: TGTGCCAGCAGTGTAGGTGGGTTCACAGATACGCAGTATTTT. It specifies CASSVGGFTDTQYF.

This clonotype has only one observation. The chain joins TRBV5-8 to TRBJ1-4; D uncertain. Trimming cost V 0 bases and J 7 bases, with 13 bases left between them. The CDR3 sequence is 15 residues long. Germline V gene data show CDR1 as SGHTS and CDR2 as YDEGEE. The CDR3 is CASSLVGLRGEKLFF. CDR3 in DNA: TGTGCCAGCAGCTTGGTCGGGCTTCGCGGTGAAAAACTGTTTTTT.

CDR3 protein: CASSLQPMQGAYEQYF. The CDR3 nucleotides read TGTGCCAGCTCACTCCAACCAATGCAGGGAGCCTACGAGCAGTACTTC. The chain joins TRBV18 to TRBJ2-7, with D possibly being TRBD1 or TRBD2 (5 bases each). Germline V gene lookup returns CDR1 KGHSH and CDR2 LQKENI. The ends were cut back, 4 bases at V and 2 bases at J, with 18 bases in the middle. The CDR3 covers 16 residues.

This chain links TRBV7-2 with TRBJ2-2; the D gene is possibly TRBD2 (5 bases). The CDR3 is 16 residues long. V was trimmed by 0 bases and J by 4 bases, leaving 12 bases between them. CDR1 and CDR2 from the germline V gene are SGHTA and FQGNSA. CDR3 residues: CASSLASGLGTGELFF. The CDR3 region has the DNA TGTGCCAGCAGCTTAGCCAGCGGACTCGGCACCGGGGAGCTGTTTTTT.

The V and J genes are TRBV9 and TRBJ2-5; no clear D. The length of the CDR3 is 12 residues. The germline V gene has CDR1 SGDLS and CDR2 YYNGEE. V lost 4 bases and J 5 bases, leaving 9 bases between the germline ends. This chain's CDR3 is CASSSPRETQYF. The CDR3 nucleotides read TGTGCCAGCAGCTCACCCCGGGAGACCCAGTACTTC.

The chain links TRBV2 to TRBJ2-5; 8 nucleotides agree with TRBD1. The CDR3 has 14 amino acids. The J segment lost 5 bases and the V segment lost 5 bases, leaving 7 bases of the junction unmatched. Looked up from germline, CDR1 is SNHLY and CDR2 is FYNNEI. CDR3 in DNA: TGTGCCAGCAGTCAACAGGGGGGAGGTGAGACCCAGTACTTC. Translation: CASSQQGGGETQYF.

The chain links TRBV5-4 to TRBJ2-5; the match to TRBD2 covers 12 bases. The germline V gene has CDR1 SGHNT and CDR2 YYREEE (reference sequence). This CDR3 is 16 amino acids long. Germline trimming cut 4 bases from V and 5 bases from J; bases unmatched to any gene: 9. CDR3 DNA: TGTGCCAGCAGCGTCTCTAGCGGGGGGGTAAGGGAGACCCAGTACTTC. Encoded protein: CASSVSSGGVRETQYF.

The rearrangement links TRBV6-5 to TRBJ2-7; 9 nucleotides align to TRBD1. Losses at the gene ends were 2 bases for V and 3 bases for J; bases not matched to a gene: 5. Per the germline V gene, CDR1 is MNHEY and CDR2 is SVGAGI. CDR3 length: 15 residues. The CDR3 DNA reads TGTGCCAGCAGTTACGCACCGGGACAGGGCTACGAGCAGTACTTC. It translates to CASSYAPGQGYEQYF.

The CDR3 nucleotides read TGTGCCAGCAGCTCCCGATGGTCTGACTTGCGGGGGACAGATACGCAGTATTTT. Translation gives CASSSRWSDLRGTDTQYF. The chain is built from TRBV7-9 and TRBJ2-3; 7 bases align to TRBD2. The CDR3 covers 18 residues. Trimming removed 4 bases from V and 3 bases from J; junction bases left unmatched: 16. Germline V gene lookup returns CDR1 SEHNR and CDR2 FQNEAQ (reference sequence).